Below, 10 T cell receptor beta chains from the same sample are listed, as sequenced in a study of T cell responses to AZD1222 COVID-19 vaccine. Clones were read by immunoSEQ multiplex PCR, and TCRdb kept only the in-frame ones, dropping some. Among about 120,000 clones listed, roughly 87% were seen once. Sequencing was performed on peripheral blood, taken 28 days after the second AZD1222 dose. These receptors were taken from an adult who received the AZD1222 COVID-19 vaccine.

The chain employs TRBV30 and TRBJ2-1; 15 bases are shared with TRBD2. This CDR3 contains 16 residues. CDR1 is GTSNPN, CDR2 SVGIG, per germline (reference sequence). With 2 bases clipped from V and 8 bases from J, the junction kept 7 bases outside the gene matches. The CDR3 loop reads CAWSYGTSGGKYEQFF. For the CDR3, the DNA is TGTGCCTGGAGTTATGGGACTAGCGGGGGGAAGTATGAGCAGTTCTTC.

The rearrangement joins TRBV11-1 to TRBJ2-7, with D uncertain. This CDR3 has 13 residues. CDR1 and CDR2 (germline): SGHAT, FQDESV (reference sequence). Deletions cut 0 bases from V and 4 bases from J, with 7 bases between. The CDR3 coding sequence is TGTGCCAGCAGCTTAGCGGGAAAATACGAGCAGTACTTC. Translated, it gives CASSLAGKYEQYF.

V is TRBV4-2 and J is TRBJ1-4; maybe TRBD1 (6 bases). The CDR3 covers 16 residues. Germline values: CDR1 LGHNA, CDR2 YNFKEQ. V was trimmed by 0 bases and J by 3 bases, leaving 11 bases between them. This CDR3 is CASSQDNRVPNEKLFF. The CDR3 bases are TGTGCCAGCAGCCAAGACAACAGGGTGCCTAATGAAAAACTGTTTTTT.

The gene calls are TRBV11-2 and TRBJ1-1; D may be TRBD1 (6 bases). The CDR3 loop spans 14 amino acids. V lost 5 bases and J 4 bases, leaving 14 bases between the germline ends. Germline V gene lookup returns CDR1 SGHAT and CDR2 FQNNGV. In nucleotides, the CDR3 is TGTGCCAGCAGCCCTTGGGGGGGGGCCACTGAAGCTTTCTTT. Residues: CASSPWGGATEAFF.

This rearrangement joins TRBV6-5 to TRBJ2-7, with D perhaps matching TRBD2 (5 bases). Trimming pared 4 bases from V and 2 bases from J, leaving 15 bases between. The length of the CDR3 is 15 residues. The germline V gene has CDR1 MNHEY and CDR2 SVGAGI. CDR3 DNA sequence: TGTGCCAGCAGTTCAGCCGACGGGGTTACCTACGAGCAGTACTTC. Encoded protein: CASSSADGVTYEQYF.

The V and J genes are TRBV29-1 and TRBJ1-2; the match to TRBD1 covers 7 bases. The CDR3 runs 15 residues. Germline V gene lookup returns CDR1 SQVTM and CDR2 ANQGSEA. The trim removed 4 bases at V and 4 bases at J, leaving 12 bases unmatched. CDR3 loop: CSVVMGTALGYGYTF. The CDR3 DNA follows: TGCAGCGTTGTAATGGGGACAGCCCTCGGCTATGGCTACACCTTC.

In the case of this clone: A read error may account for a junction end that differs from germline. The V call is TRBV7-7, the J call TRBJ2-3, with 10 bases that match TRBD1. The germline gives CDR1 SSHAT, CDR2 FNYEAQ (reference sequence). The CDR3 sequence is 16 residues long. Here the CDR3 DNA reads TGTGCTAGCAGCTTGGCGACAGGGGGCGGAATAGATACGCAGTATTTT. Protein product: CASSLATGGGIDTQYF.

This chain connects TRBV3-1 (or the pseudogene TRBV3-2) to TRBJ1-1, with D uncertain. The CDR3 is 16 residues long. Trimming shortened V by 1 base and J by 1 base, and 13 bases separated the two germline ends. Germline V gene lookup returns CDR1 LGHDT and CDR2 YNNKEL (reference sequence). The chain's CDR3 is CASSQVGGWANTEAFF. The CDR3 region has the DNA TGTGCCAGCAGCCAAGTGGGTGGGTGGGCGAACACTGAAGCTTTCTTT.

V usage is TRBV24-1 and J usage is TRBJ2-1; D gene unclear. CDR3 size: 18 residues. V was pared by 4 bases and J by 0 bases, with 18 bases between. CDR1 and CDR2 from the germline V gene are KGHDR and SFDVKD. CDR3: CATSEPGFGSGSYNEQFF. Written as DNA, the CDR3 is TGTGCCACCAGTGAACCTGGTTTCGGGTCAGGCTCCTACAATGAGCAGTTCTTC.

The chain carries TRBV10-1 and TRBJ1-2; D perhaps matches TRBD1 (6 bases). V lost 11 bases and J 7 bases, leaving 17 bases between the germline ends. The CDR3 covers 12 residues. Looked up from germline, CDR1 is WNHNN and CDR2 is SYGVQD (reference sequence). CDR3 sequence (DNA): TGCGCCGTTCGGGACACCTGGGGTGGCTACACCTTC. Translating gives CAVRDTWGGYTF.